What follows are 13 T cell receptor beta chains derived from one specimen sequenced in a study of PD-1 blockade in mismatch repair-deficient tumors. Sequencing was performed with immunoSEQ multiplex PCR; in TCRdb, only in-frame clones are kept and a portion is missing. The sample lists about 130,000 clones, almost 90% occurring once. The sample in question was peripheral blood, obtained 70 to 73 weeks after starting pembrolizumab. These receptors were obtained from an adult with mismatch repair-deficient cancer.

About this clone: This likely reflects a read error, since a far larger clone is one base away. CDR3 region: CASSRGVDSSTDTQYF. DNA of the CDR3: TGTGCCAGCAGCCGGGGAGTAGACTCTAGCACAGATACGCAGTATTTT. The chain has TRBV5-6 and TRBJ2-3, with a weak D call TRBD2 (5 bases). Germline V gene lookup returns CDR1 SGHDT and CDR2 YYEEEE. V was cut by 4 bases and J by 0 bases, with 15 bases left in between. The CDR3 sequence is 16 residues long. Full variable domain (remainder filled in from reference TRBV5-6 and TRBJ2-3): DAGVTQSPTHLIKTRGQQVTLRCSPKSGHDTVSWYQQALGQGPQFIFQYYEEEERQRGNFPDRFSGHQFPNYSSELNVNALLLGDSALYLCASSRGVDSSTDTQYFGPGTRLTVL.

This chain joins TRBV4-3 and TRBJ2-1; 9 bases align to TRBD2. The germline gives CDR1 LGHNA, CDR2 YSLEER. The CDR3 covers 15 residues. The ends lost 4 bases at V and 4 bases at J; junction bases unmatched: 5. In DNA form, the CDR3 reads TGCGCCAGCAGCCCCGGGACTAGCCGTTACAATGAGCAGTTCTTC. This encodes CASSPGTSRYNEQFF.

The chain combines TRBV11-2 with TRBJ2-7; 7 nucleotides line up with TRBD1. This CDR3 is built from 14 residues. Germline V gene lookup returns CDR1 SGHAT and CDR2 FQNNGV. With 5 bases clipped from V and 7 bases from J, the junction kept 11 bases outside the gene matches. CDR3 DNA: TGTGCCAGCAGCCCAGGGACAGCGACCCTAGAGCAGTACTTC. Translated, it gives CASSPGTATLEQYF.

V is TRBV27 and J is TRBJ2-1; possibly TRBD2 for D (6 bases). The V gene's germline CDR1 is MNHEY and CDR2 SMNVEV (reference sequence). Trimming stripped 1 base from V and 0 bases from J, with 10 bases between. The CDR3 consists of 16 residues. The CDR3 sequence is CASSLFGSFSYNEQFF. For the CDR3, the DNA is TGTGCCAGCAGTTTATTCGGGAGTTTCTCCTACAATGAGCAGTTCTTC.

This clone was counted between two and nine times. The chain combines TRBV7-9 with TRBJ1-2; weak D call: TRBD1 (5 bases). Germline CDR1 and CDR2: SEHNR and FQNEAQ (reference sequence). The length of the CDR3 is 14 residues. The V gene lost 4 bases and the J gene lost 5 bases, with 14 bases spanning the gap. The CDR3: CASSSGSFGYGYTF. CDR3 in DNA: TGTGCCAGCAGCTCAGGGTCTTTTGGGTATGGCTACACCTTC.

The rearrangement joins TRBV21-1 to TRBJ1-2; TRBD1 was called by the table and not checked on the DNA. TRBV21-1 is flagged as a pseudogene. The CDR3 is made up of 16 amino acids. In nucleotides, the CDR3 is TGTGCCAGCAGCAAAGGGGGGCAGGGTTCTAACTATGGCTACACCTTC. This encodes CASSKGGQGSNYGYTF.

This chain connects TRBV2 to TRBJ2-3; D is perhaps TRBD1 (6 bases). Germline V gene data show CDR1 as SNHLY and CDR2 as FYNNEI. The CDR3 extends over 14 amino acids. V gave up 5 bases and J gave up 1 base, with 10 bases separating them. The CDR3 region has the DNA TGTGCCAGCAGTTCCCGGACAGGCACAGATACGCAGTATTTT. This codes for CASSSRTGTDTQYF.

The V and J genes are TRBV14 and TRBJ2-2, with unresolved D. V was shortened by 2 bases and J by 5 bases, with 6 bases between the two germline ends. The CDR3 runs 13 residues. Looked up from germline, CDR1 is SGHDN and CDR2 is FVKESK. The CDR3 nucleotides are TGTGCCAGCAGCCAATACCGAACCGGGGAGCTGTTTTTT. Translating gives CASSQYRTGELFF.

The V call is TRBV4-1, the J call TRBJ2-2, with a weak D call TRBD2 (5 bases). Germline CDR1 is MGHRA and CDR2 is YSYEKL. There are 16 residues in the CDR3. V lost 4 bases and J 4 bases, leaving 16 bases between the germline ends. DNA for the CDR3: TGCGCCAGCAGCCCAGCCTCGGGGTTGGCCACCGGGGAGCTGTTTTTT. It specifies CASSPASGLATGELFF.

This clone was found once. The chain is built from TRBV7-9 and TRBJ2-7, with 8 bases fitting TRBD2. With 0 bases clipped from V and 1 base from J, the junction kept 2 bases outside the gene matches. CDR3 length: 15 amino acids. Germline V gene sequence: CDR1 SEHNR, CDR2 FQNEAQ (reference sequence). CDR3 region: CASSLAPGGSYEQYF. Written as DNA, the CDR3 is TGTGCCAGCAGCTTAGCGCCGGGGGGGTCCTACGAGCAGTACTTC. The full variable domain, with the rest looked up from reference TRBV7-9 and TRBJ2-7, is DTGVSQNPRHKITKRGQNVTFRCDPISEHNRLYWYRQTLGQGPEFLTYFQNEAQLEKSRLLSDRFSAERPKGSFSTLEIQRTEQGDSAMYLCASSLAPGGSYEQYFGPGTRLTVT.

J is TRBJ2-3 and V is TRBV6-4; 8 bases map to TRBD1. The ends lost 8 bases at V and 3 bases at J; junction bases unmatched: 4. Germline CDR1 and CDR2: MRHNA and SNTAGT. This CDR3 has 13 amino acids. DNA for the CDR3: TGTGCCAGCTCGGACAGGGAAACAGATACGCAGTATTTT. Encoded protein: CASSDRETDTQYF.

This rearrangement joins TRBV10-3 to TRBJ2-7; possibly TRBD2 for D (5 bases). The CDR3 extends over 15 amino acids. Germline V gene lookup returns CDR1 ENHRY and CDR2 SYGVKD. V was trimmed by 2 bases and J by 0 bases, leaving 11 bases between them. For the CDR3, the DNA is TGTGCCATCAGTGAGATAGCCGGGAACTCCTACGAGCAGTACTTC. This gives the protein CAISEIAGNSYEQYF.

V gene TRBV11-1 combines with J gene TRBJ2-7, with 14 bases fitting TRBD2. The CDR3 runs 16 residues. The germline CDR1 and CDR2 sequences are SGHAT and FQDESV (reference sequence). V trimming: 4 bases; J trimming: 5 bases; junction bases outside the gene matches: 7. For the CDR3, the DNA is TGTGCCAGCAGCTACAGACTAGCGGGAGGGTCCCACGAGCAGTACTTC. Translation: CASSYRLAGGSHEQYF. The full variable domain, rest sourced from reference TRBV11-1 and TRBJ2-7, is EAEVAQSPRYKITEKSQAVAFWCDPISGHATLYWYRQILGQGPELLVQFQDESVVDDSQLPKDRFSAERLKGVDSTLKIQPAELGDSAMYLCASSYRLAGGSHEQYFGPGTRLTVT.